The 17 T cell receptor beta chains reported below all come from one sample, sequenced in a study of tumor and adjacent non-tumor tissue in lung cancer. The template was RNA from unsorted bulk tissue. This non-tumor lung sample came from over 3 cm beyond the tumor edge. TCRbeta libraries were built with three rounds of nested PCR, modified from ARM-PCR. Each CDR3 protein is one row after TCRdb ran MiXCR on the multiplex PCR reads. The sample holds 90,000 to 100,000 distinct CDR3 sequences, 80% seen once. Sequences were obtained from distant non-tumor lung tissue. The receptors were gathered from a man aged 60 to 69 with small cell lung cancer.

Worth noting for this clonotype: This may come from a read error, since a much larger clone is one base off. The rearrangement joins TRBV28 to TRBJ2-7; D not certain. The CDR3 has 10 amino acids. Trimming removed 10 bases at V and 2 bases at J, with 6 bases between. CDR1 is MDHEN and CDR2 is SYDVKM in the germline V gene. The DNA for the CDR3 is TGTGCCACCCAGGCCTACGAGCAGTACTTC. This gives the protein CATQAYEQYF.

A word on this clonotype: At one of its ends the junction is not consistent with the germline gene, which may arise from a read error. The chain employs TRBV20-1 and TRBJ2-5; tentative D call: TRBD2 (5 bases). Germline lookup yields CDR1 DFQATT and CDR2 SNEGSKA (reference sequence). The CDR3 is 14 amino acids. The CDR3 here is CSARESSIGEIQYF. Written as DNA, the CDR3 is TGCAGTGCTAGAGAATCATCTATTGGGGAGATCCAGTACTTC.

In regard to this clonotype: Here the CDR3 omits its conserved ending phenylalanine or tryptophan, so a read error is the likely source. The DNA is omitted, as the CDR3 cannot be located on it reliably, and the CDR3 follows TCRdb's listing. The rearrangement uses TRBV10-2 and TRBJ2-1; the table assigns TRBD1, which was not confirmed against the DNA. The CDR3 is 13 amino acids long, termini counted. The germline V gene encodes CDR1 WSHSY and CDR2 SAAADI. CDR3 sequence reads: CPSCETGQGEQFL.

Points on this clonotype: One end of the junction is discordant with germline, which a read error may explain. The rearrangement joins TRBV4-2 to TRBJ2-2; tentative D call: TRBD2 (5 bases). The germline CDR1 and CDR2 sequences are LGHNA and YNFKEQ. CDR3 length equals 16 residues. The CDR3 sequence: CVSSQDPMANTGELFF. The CDR3 region has the DNA TGTGTCAGCAGCCAAGATCCGATGGCCAACACCGGGGAACTGTTTTTT.

This clonotype was picked up a small number of times. The junction and the germline gene differ at one end; a read error may be behind it. The chain has TRBV6-2 or TRBV6-3 and TRBJ1-5, with D maybe TRBD1 (6 bases). In germline, CDR1 is MNHEY, CDR2 SVGEGT. The CDR3 contains 16 residues. The CDR3 loop is CASNYSASGGSRAQHF. The DNA for the CDR3 is TGCGCCAGCAATTACTCGGCCTCGGGGGGCTCCAGGGCCCAGCATTTT.

Note on this clonotype: An end of the junction does not agree with germline; a read error may underlie this. The J gene is TRBJ1-2, the V gene TRBV20-1; unclear D gene. Germline lookup yields CDR1 DFQATT and CDR2 SNEGSKA (reference sequence). CDR3 length equals 11 residues. CDR3 in amino acids: CGAKINYGYTF. The CDR3 bases are TGCGGTGCTAAAATCAACTATGGCTACACCTTC.

A word on this clonotype: A read error may be the cause here, since a much bigger clone is one base away. This likely comes from a read error, as the CDR3 has no conserved phenylalanine or tryptophan at its end. The chain employs TRBV20-1 and TRBJ2-1; D uncertain. V was shortened by 3 bases and J by 9 bases, with 9 bases between the two germline ends. Germline values: CDR1 DFQATT, CDR2 SNEGSKA (reference sequence). CDR3 length: 11 amino acids. The CDR3 DNA reads TGCAGTGCTAGGGGTGAAGGTGAGCAGTTCTTG. The encoded protein is CSARGEGEQFL.

This sequence joins TRBV29-1 and TRBJ2-7, with a weak D call TRBD1 (6 bases). Germline CDR1 and CDR2: SQVTM and ANQGSEA. The germline V and J ends were trimmed by 8 bases and 6 bases, with 20 bases remaining between them. The length of the CDR3 is 13 residues. The CDR3 sequence: CSIARDRFSEQYV. Here the CDR3 DNA reads TGCAGCATTGCTCGCGACAGGTTTAGCGAGCAGTACGTC.

As for this clonotype: Sequence at one end of the junction differs from germline and may be a read error. V and J are TRBV12-3 or TRBV12-4 and TRBJ2-3; 7 positions agree with TRBD2. CDR3 length: 15 amino acids. CDR3 in amino acids: CATSLGGSSGDTQYF. Written as DNA, the CDR3 is TGTGCCACCAGTTTAGGCGGGAGCTCAGGAGATACGCAATATTTT.

Notes on this clonotype: This may be a read error, as it is one base from a much larger clone. This chain joins TRBV6-1 and TRBJ2-3; D gene unclear. This CDR3 is built from 17 residues. Germline V gene sequence: CDR1 MNHNS, CDR2 SASEGT. The CDR3 DNA sequence: TGTGCCATCAGTCATCGACGGTTTGTGATTAGCACAGATACGCAGTATTTT. It yields the protein CAISHRRFVISTDTQYF.

About this clonotype: The junction shows a germline mismatch at one end, possibly a read error. The genes are TRBV29-1 and TRBJ2-3; TRBD2 agrees at 11 bases. Germline V gene data show CDR1 as SQVTM and CDR2 as ANQGSEA. CDR3 length: 17 residues. As DNA, the CDR3 is TGCAGCGCCTTCTCGGTAGCGGGAGGGCAAATGACAGATACGCATTATTTT. Translated: CSAFSVAGGQMTDTHYF.

The chain links TRBV29-1 to TRBJ2-1; D unclear. CDR3 length: 15 residues. V shed 3 bases and J shed 1 base, with 13 bases lying between them. Germline V gene data show CDR1 as SQVTM and CDR2 as ANQGSEA. The CDR3 bases are TGCAGCGTTGACCGGCGGCAGAGATCCTACAATGAGCAGTTCTTC. Its protein product is CSVDRRQRSYNEQFF.

Comments on this clonotype: One junction end does not reproduce the germline sequence, and a read error may be involved. The chain recombines TRBV11-2 with TRBJ1-2; D is undetermined. The CDR3 has 14 amino acids. In germline, CDR1 is SGHAT, CDR2 FQNNGV. CDR3 bases: TGTGCCAGTAGCTTGGAGTCCTGTCACTATGGATACACCTTC. Its protein is CASSLESCHYGYTF. The variable domain in full, with the rest retrieved from reference TRBV11-2 and TRBJ1-2, is EAGVAQSPRYKIIEKRQSVAFWCNPISGHATLYWYQQILGQGPKLLIQFQNNGVVDDSQLPKDRFSAERLKGVDSTLKIQPAKLEDSAVYLCASSLESCHYGYTFGSGTRLTVV.

The gene calls are TRBV6-5 and TRBJ2-7; the match to TRBD1 covers 7 bases. The CDR3 is 13 residues long. With 2 bases clipped from V and 12 bases from J, the junction kept 10 bases outside the gene matches. The germline V gene encodes CDR1 MNHEY and CDR2 SVGAGI. In DNA, the CDR3 is TGTGCCAGCAGTTACACGAACCAGGGGGATGTGTACGTC. This codes for CASSYTNQGDVYV.

Concerning this clonotype itself: An end of the junction does not agree with germline; a read error may underlie this. The J gene is TRBJ2-1, the V gene TRBV29-1; D perhaps matches TRBD2 (6 bases). This CDR3 is 15 amino acids long. The V gene's germline CDR1 is SQVTM and CDR2 ANQGSEA. The CDR3 loop reads CSVDTHSGSYNEQFF. In DNA form, the CDR3 reads TGTAGCGTGGACACCCATAGCGGCTCCTACAATGAGCAGTTCTTC.

This clonotype was seen a few times. Its ends do not fully match the called genes, so a read error is possible. The chain uses TRBV7-9 and TRBJ2-5, with D perhaps TRBD1 (5 bases). CDR1 and CDR2 from the germline V gene are SEHNR and FQNEAQ (reference sequence). This CDR3 is built from 14 residues. Here the CDR3 reads CASSYSTGFETQHF. For the CDR3, the DNA is TGTGCCAGTAGCTACTCCACAGGCTTCGAGACCCAGCACTTC. Supplemented by reference TRBV7-9 and TRBJ2-5, the full variable domain reads DTGVSQNPRHKITKRGQNVTFRCDPISEHNRLYWYRQTLGQGPEFLTYFQNEAQLEKSRLLSDRFSAERPKGSFSTLEIQRTEQGDSAMYLCASSYSTGFETQHFGPGTRLLVL.

V is TRBV11-2 and J is TRBJ1-2; D is uncertain. Trimming removed 4 bases at V and 8 bases at J, with 14 bases between. The CDR3 consists of 13 residues. CDR1 and CDR2 from the germline V gene are SGHAT and FQNNGV. The CDR3 here is CASSSLLMGGYTF. Here the CDR3 DNA reads TGTGCCAGCAGCTCCTTACTGATGGGGGGCTACACCTTC.